This is a list of T cell receptor beta chains from one sample in a study of blood T cell repertoires in COVID-19. Some clones are missing from TCRdb's copy, which holds only in-frame ones; the method was immunoSEQ multiplex PCR. Here the sample spans about 280,000 clones, around 90% being singletons. Material for sequencing was PBMCs or T cells enriched from blood (not recorded which). Receptors were obtained from a woman in her fifties or sixties in a cohort exposed to, infected with or recovered from COVID-19 (not recorded which). Each CDR3 is given with its conserved first and last residue. A D gene is named only where the DNA matches it firmly. For some rows the clone size is stated as once, few or many, or as a class when expanded; others skip it.

v_call,clone_size,j_call,d_call,cdr3_nt,cdr3_aa
TRBV14,.,TRBJ2-5,TRBD2,TGTGCCAGCAGCCCGAGGACTAGCGGGACAGAGACCCAGTACTTC,CASSPRTSGTETQYF
TRBV6-4,.,TRBJ2-2,.,TGTGCCAGTTCAGACAGGGAGGCCGGGGAGCTGTTTTTT,CASSDREAGELFF
TRBV28,.,TRBJ1-1,.,TGTGCCAGCAGTAGCCCCGGGATGCGGGCCCCTGAAGCTTTCTTT,CASSSPGMRAPEAFF
TRBV5-4,.,TRBJ1-2,.,TGTGCCAGCAGCTCCAACGGTGGCTACACCTTC,CASSSNGGYTF
TRBV5-1,.,TRBJ2-1,.,TGCGCCAGCAGCTTGGAGAGGGCTGAGTACAATGAGCAGTTCTTC,CASSLERAEYNEQFF
TRBV7-2,.,TRBJ2-3,TRBD2,TGTGCCAGCAGCTTACGCCGTAGCGGGACCACAGATACGCAGTATTTT,CASSLRRSGTTDTQYF
TRBV27,.,TRBJ2-1,TRBD2,TGTGCCAGCAGTTCAGGACTAGCGGTAAGACTATACAATGAGCAGTTCTTC,CASSSGLAVRLYNEQFF
TRBV29-1,.,TRBJ2-7,.,TGCAGCGTTCCAGGCACCGACTCCTACGAGCAGTACTTC,CSVPGTDSYEQYF
TRBV18,.,TRBJ2-7,.,TGTGCCAGCTCACCACCACTGTCAGGTTCCCCCTACGAGCAGTACTTC,CASSPPLSGSPYEQYF
TRBV19,.,TRBJ1-2,TRBD1,TGTGCCACTAACAATCCCACAGGGGCCGGAGGTGGCTACACCTTC,CATNNPTGAGGGYTF
TRBV18,few,TRBJ1-4,TRBD1,TGTGCCAGCTCACCAGGGACAGAACTTAATGAAAAACTGTTTTTT,CASSPGTELNEKLFF
TRBV27,.,TRBJ2-4,.,TGTGCCAGCAGTTTGGGGGGAGCCAAAAACATTCAGTACTTC,CASSLGGAKNIQYF
TRBV5-4,.,TRBJ2-7,TRBD1,TGTGCCAGCAGCCAGGGACAGGACCTTTACGAGCAGTACTTC,CASSQGQDLYEQYF
TRBV6-5,.,TRBJ2-5,TRBD1,TGTGCCAGCGCCAAGGGGGCGGTACAAGAGACCCAGTACTTC,CASAKGAVQETQYF
TRBV10-1,few,TRBJ2-3,TRBD1,TGCGCCAGCCAGGACAGGGAAGCAGATACGCAGTATTTT,CASQDREADTQYF
TRBV6-1,.,TRBJ1-2,.,TGTGCCAGCAGTGACCCGAACAGGGATAGTGGCTACACCTTC,CASSDPNRDSGYTF
TRBV7-9,.,TRBJ2-3,TRBD2,TGTGCCAGCAGCTCCGGGGGGGCAGATACGCAGTATTTT,CASSSGGADTQYF
TRBV2,.,TRBJ1-1,.,TGTGCCCTAAAAGGTTCACAGGCCAACACTGAAGCTTTCTTT,CALKGSQANTEAFF
TRBV21-1,once,TRBJ2-7,.,TGTGCCAGCAGCAAAGAAAGGGCCTCCCTGGGGAGGGAGCAGTACTTC,CASSKERASLGREQYF
TRBV10-1,.,TRBJ2-7,TRBD2,TGCGCCAGCGCCGGGGAGGGAAGCTCCTACGAGCAGTACTTC,CASAGEGSSYEQYF
TRBV18,.,TRBJ2-5,TRBD1,TGTGCCAGCTCACCGGGGACAGGGAGGCCAGAGACCCAGTACTTC,CASSPGTGRPETQYF
TRBV4-2,.,TRBJ2-7,TRBD2,TGTGCCAGCAGCCAAGCGGCTGGGACTAGCGGGAGAGCCGAGCAGTACTTC,CASSQAAGTSGRAEQYF
TRBV28,.,TRBJ2-3,TRBD1,TGTGCCAGCAGTTTAAGACAGGGGGCTGATACGCAGTATTTT,CASSLRQGADTQYF
TRBV11-3,once,TRBJ2-3,.,TGTGCCAGCAGCTCTGGACAGAAGCAGTATTTT,CASSSGQKQYF
TRBV30,.,TRBJ2-4,.,TGTGCCTGGAGTGAAGGGGCTCTAGCCAAAAACATTCAGTACTTC,CAWSEGALAKNIQYF
TRBV30,.,TRBJ1-2,.,TGTGCCTGGAGTGCCTTCTATGGCTACACCTTC,CAWSAFYGYTF
TRBV2,.,TRBJ2-5,.,TGTGCCAGCAGTGTAGACTACCAAGAGACCCAGTACTTC,CASSVDYQETQYF
TRBV14,.,TRBJ1-1,.,TGTGCCAGCAGCCAAGGCGGTTGGAACACTGAAGCTTTCTTT,CASSQGGWNTEAFF
TRBV2,.,TRBJ1-1,.,TGTGCCAGCACCTCTGAGGTGAACACTGAAGCTTTCTTT,CASTSEVNTEAFF
TRBV27,.,TRBJ2-1,TRBD2,TGTGCCAGCAGCCCGAGCGGGACCCCCTACAATGAGCAGTTCTTC,CASSPSGTPYNEQFF
TRBV9,.,TRBJ2-2,.,TGTGCCAGCAGCCGGGTCCTCTTGGGCACCGGGGAGCTGTTTTTT,CASSRVLLGTGELFF
TRBV11-2,.,TRBJ2-7,.,TGTGCCAGCAGCTTAGGGGACTTCTACGAGCAGTACTTC,CASSLGDFYEQYF
TRBV30,.,TRBJ1-4,.,TGTGCCTGGACTCTAGGGAGGGGAAAACTGTTTTTT,CAWTLGRGKLFF
TRBV18,.,TRBJ2-1,.,TGTGCCAGCTCACCCCCAAGCCAGGCTACACTTTTCTTC,CASSPPSQATLFF